A single sample gave rise to the 7 T cell receptor beta chains below, sequenced in a study of tumor-infiltrating lymphocytes in glioblastoma multiforme. Multiple V-beta primers and a C-beta primer amplified TCRB from RNA. TCRdb called the multiplex PCR reads again in MiXCR, with one record for every CDR3 protein. The profile shows about 9,000 distinct CDR3 sequences, 74% of them singletons. Sequencing input: brain tumor tissue. The receptors stem from a male donor with glioblastoma.

The chain combines TRBV6-1 with TRBJ1-5; unclear D gene. Germline CDR1 MNHNS, CDR2 SASEGT. Trimming left V 9 bases short and J 0 bases short, with 9 bases between. The CDR3 is 13 residues long. The CDR3 DNA is TGTGCCAGTGACCTTAATAGCAATCAGCCCCAGCATTTT. Its protein is CASDLNSNQPQHF.

This chain joins TRBV11-2 and TRBJ1-4; the D gene is possibly TRBD1 (5 bases). There are 15 residues in the CDR3. The germline CDR1 and CDR2 sequences are SGHAT and FQNNGV. V lost 5 bases and J lost 8, with 18 bases in between. The CDR3 protein is CASSPQGLGSEKLFF. Here the CDR3 DNA reads TGTGCCAGCAGCCCCCAGGGACTCGGGTCGGAAAAACTGTTTTTT.

This sequence joins TRBV5-6 and TRBJ2-3, with D unclear. This CDR3 spans 14 amino acids. Per germline, CDR1 SGHDT and CDR2 YYEEEE. V shed 5 bases and J shed 6 bases, with 16 bases lying between them. DNA for the CDR3: TGTGCCAGCAGGCTTCAAGGGTTGACGGATACGCAGTATTTT. Protein product: CASRLQGLTDTQYF.

This clonotype has more than one count but fewer than ten. The chain is built from TRBV20-1 and TRBJ2-7; 9 bases match TRBD2. The germline V gene has CDR1 DFQATT and CDR2 SNEGSKA (reference sequence). This CDR3 region has 16 residues. The ends lost 6 bases at V and 0 bases at J; junction bases unmatched: 12. Here the CDR3 reads CSAIRAASGNSYEQYF. DNA for the CDR3: TGCAGTGCCATAAGGGCGGCTAGCGGGAACTCCTACGAGCAGTACTTC.

The chain is built from TRBV12-3 or TRBV12-4 and TRBJ2-3, with 8 bases matching TRBD2. The trim removed 3 bases at V and 6 bases at J, leaving 14 bases unmatched. The CDR3 runs 17 residues. CDR3 DNA sequence: TGTGCCAGCAGTTTGGCTCGGGAGGGTCTGGGACCCGATACGCAGTATTTT. Translation: CASSLAREGLGPDTQYF.

The chain is built from TRBV10-2 and TRBJ1-3; the D is unclear. Germline lookup yields CDR1 WSHSY and CDR2 SAAADI. The CDR3 totals 12 residues. V was clipped by 7 bases and J by 7 bases, with 11 bases between them. CDR3 residues: CASKHSENTIYF. CDR3 coding DNA: TGCGCCAGCAAACATTCCGAGAACACCATATATTTT.

This clonotype has a handful of counts. The gene calls are TRBV4-2 and TRBJ2-1, with D tentatively TRBD2 (6 bases). V was pared by 1 base and J by 6 bases, with 13 bases between. This CDR3 region has 15 residues. Germline assignment: CDR1 LGHNA and CDR2 YNFKEQ. CDR3 sequence: CASSQGDSAGNEQFF. The CDR3 DNA sequence: TGTGCCAGCAGCCAAGGGGACTCCGCGGGCAATGAGCAGTTCTTC.